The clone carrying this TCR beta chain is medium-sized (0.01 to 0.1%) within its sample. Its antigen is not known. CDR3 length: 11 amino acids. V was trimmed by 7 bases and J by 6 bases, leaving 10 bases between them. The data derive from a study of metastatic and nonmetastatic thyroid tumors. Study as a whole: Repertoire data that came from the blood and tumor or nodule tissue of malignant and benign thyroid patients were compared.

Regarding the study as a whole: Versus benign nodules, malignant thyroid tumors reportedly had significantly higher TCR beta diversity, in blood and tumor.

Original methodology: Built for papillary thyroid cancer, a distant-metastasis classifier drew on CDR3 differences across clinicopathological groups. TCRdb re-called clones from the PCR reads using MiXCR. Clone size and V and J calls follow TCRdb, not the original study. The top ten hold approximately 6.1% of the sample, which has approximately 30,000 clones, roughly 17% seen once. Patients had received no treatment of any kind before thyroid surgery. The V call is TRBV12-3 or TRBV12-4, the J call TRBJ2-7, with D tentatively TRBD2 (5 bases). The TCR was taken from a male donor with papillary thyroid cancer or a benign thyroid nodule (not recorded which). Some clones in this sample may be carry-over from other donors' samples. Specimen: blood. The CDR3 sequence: CASTGSGEQYF. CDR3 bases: TGTGCCAGCACGGGGTCGGGCGAGCAGTACTTC.